In this sample, the clone carrying this TCR beta chain turned up many times. The antigen is undetermined. This specimen belongs to a study of T-cell reconstitution after alpha-beta-depleted transplantation in children. Study observations and caveats: Expanded graft clones numbering several hundred reportedly gave rise to alpha-beta T cells about two months after transplant. From surviving recipient T cells and thymic progenitors came the high day-60 TCRbeta diversity observed in some patients. By one year post-transplant, T-cell counts and diversity largely arose from T cells that were newly produced.

The CDR3 length is 15 residues. Germline V gene lookup returns CDR1 MGHRA and CDR2 YSYEKL. V gave up 3 bases and J gave up 6 bases; unmatched junction bases: 10. It was with unique molecular identifiers that the TCRbeta library was prepared. TCRdb reanalysed the PCR reads using MiXCR and keeps one entry per CDR3 protein. The repertoire holds around 440,000 distinct CDR3 sequences, with roughly a tenth as singletons. The source of this sequence is a child aged 2-15 years with inherited bone marrow failure, due to receive a stem cell transplant. The rearrangement links TRBV4-1 to TRBJ1-1, with 7 bases aligning to TRBD1. The sequencing used PBMCs, collected before TCRalphabeta/CD19-depleted stem cell transplant. Here the CDR3 reads CASSHGVTGAAEAFF. CDR3 sequence (DNA): TGCGCCAGCAGCCATGGCGTTACAGGGGCCGCTGAAGCTTTCTTT.